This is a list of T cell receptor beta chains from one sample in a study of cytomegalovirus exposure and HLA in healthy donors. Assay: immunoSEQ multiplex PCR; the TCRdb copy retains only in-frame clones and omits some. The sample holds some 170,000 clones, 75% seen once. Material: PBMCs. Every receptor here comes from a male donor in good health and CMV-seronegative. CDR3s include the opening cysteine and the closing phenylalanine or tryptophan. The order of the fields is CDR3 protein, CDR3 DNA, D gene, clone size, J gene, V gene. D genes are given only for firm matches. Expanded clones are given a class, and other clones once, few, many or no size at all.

CASSAVNPGQGRQPQHF TGTGCCAGCAGTGCCGTCAACCCCGGACAGGGGAGGCAGCCCCAGCATTTT TRBD1 few TRBJ1-5 TRBV27
CATSRPGGAGYGYTF TGTGCCACCAGCAGACCAGGGGGCGCGGGCTATGGCTACACCTTC TRBD1 few TRBJ1-2 TRBV15
CASSPRDRDTEAFF TGTGCCAGCTCACCAAGGGACAGGGACACTGAAGCTTTCTTT TRBD1 - TRBJ1-1 TRBV18
CASSSMGAGLDGYTF TGTGCCAGCAGCTCAATGGGGGCAGGACTAGATGGCTACACCTTC - - TRBJ1-2 TRBV7-9
CASTLGPTGLAGETQYF TGTGCCAGCACCCTTGGACCGACAGGGTTGGCGGGGGAGACCCAGTACTTC - once TRBJ2-5 TRBV28
CRVKGLAMSTGELFF TGTAGAGTTAAAGGACTAGCTATGTCTACCGGGGAGCTGTTTTTT TRBD2 - TRBJ2-2 TRBV6-5
CASSQVETSGIEQYF TGTGCCAGCAGCCAAGTCGAGACTAGCGGGATCGAGCAGTACTTC TRBD2 - TRBJ2-7 TRBV4-2
CASSVGGYGGELFF TGCGCCAGCAGTGTCGGGGGTTATGGCGGGGAGCTGTTTTTT - - TRBJ2-2 TRBV5-1
CASRETVLQPQHF TGTGCCAGCAGGGAAACAGTGCTTCAGCCCCAGCATTTT - - TRBJ1-5 TRBV6-5
CASSRTSGATQWYTQYF TGCGCCAGCAGTCGGACTAGCGGGGCTACCCAGTGGTATACGCAGTATTTT TRBD2 once TRBJ2-3 TRBV5-1
CASGQGAGNTIYF TGTGCCAGCGGTCAGGGGGCTGGAAACACCATATATTTT TRBD1 once TRBJ1-3 TRBV2
CASREGGTQYF TGTGCCAGCAGGGAGGGAGGGACCCAGTACTTC - - TRBJ2-5 TRBV6-6
CASSTRLNNQPQHF TGTGCCAGTAGTACACGGTTGAACAATCAGCCCCAGCATTTT - few TRBJ1-5 TRBV19
CASSSLRGTGSPLHF TGTGCCAGCAGTTCCCTCAGGGGGACCGGGTCACCCCTCCACTTT TRBD1 - TRBJ1-6 TRBV6-1
CASSLETGISNQPQHF TGTGCCAGCAGCTTAGAAACAGGGATTAGCAATCAGCCCCAGCATTTT - - TRBJ1-5 TRBV11-2
CASSLRTSGTGANVLTF TGTGCCAGCAGTTTACGGACTAGCGGGACTGGGGCCAACGTCCTGACTTTC TRBD2 - TRBJ2-6 TRBV7-3
CASSLPGTAYEQYF TGTGCCAGCAGTTTACCGGGGACTGCCTACGAGCAGTACTTC - - TRBJ2-7 TRBV28
CASSIDFRTGGANTGELFF TGTGCCAGTAGTATAGATTTTCGGACAGGGGGCGCGAACACCGGGGAGCTGTTTTTT TRBD1 - TRBJ2-2 TRBV19
CASSHDQGTNEKLFF TGTGCCAGCAGCCATGATCAGGGGACTAATGAAAAACTGTTTTTT - - TRBJ1-4 TRBV4-2
CASSFYFGGAGVRSYEQYF TGTGCCAGCAGTTTCTATTTTGGGGGAGCGGGGGTAAGATCCTACGAGCAGTACTTC TRBD2 - TRBJ2-7 TRBV28
CASSSVRGRGRSPLHF TGTGCCAGCAGCTCGGTGAGGGGGCGAGGGAGGTCACCCCTCCACTTT TRBD1 - TRBJ1-6 TRBV11-2
CASGSLEGGGDTQYF TGTGCTAGTGGTTCCCTAGAGGGCGGGGGAGATACGCAGTATTTT TRBD2 - TRBJ2-3 TRBV12-5
CAGLDRVNEKLFF TGTGCCGGACTCGACAGGGTTAATGAAAAACTGTTTTTT TRBD1 few TRBJ1-4 TRBV30
CASSQGRLADGTDTQYF TGCGCCAGCAGCCAAGGGCGACTAGCTGATGGCACAGATACGCAGTATTTT TRBD2 - TRBJ2-3 TRBV4-3
CASAQGSYNEQFF TGTGCTAGTGCACAGGGGTCCTACAATGAGCAGTTCTTC TRBD1 - TRBJ2-1 TRBV12-5
CASSLEVANEQFF TGTGCCAGCAGCTTAGAAGTAGCAAATGAGCAGTTCTTC - - TRBJ2-1 TRBV11-2
CASSQGPGTGYEQFF TGCGCCAGCAGCCAAGGACCAGGAACAGGTTATGAGCAGTTCTTC - - TRBJ2-1 TRBV4-1
CAWSVRVSYEQYF TGTGCCTGGAGTGTACGGGTCTCCTACGAGCAGTACTTC - - TRBJ2-7 TRBV30
CASSPRQVNNEQFF TGTGCCAGCAGTCCGAGACAGGTAAACAATGAGCAGTTCTTC - few TRBJ2-1 TRBV6-1
CASSLGRVGDTQYF TGTGCCAGCAGCCTTGGGAGGGTGGGAGATACGCAGTATTTT TRBD2 - TRBJ2-3 TRBV7-9
CASSSITDTQYF TGTGCCAGCAGTTCCATCACAGATACGCAGTATTTT - - TRBJ2-3 TRBV27
CASSPPESRVEQFF TGTGCCAGCTCACCACCCGAATCCAGGGTCGAGCAGTTCTTC - - TRBJ2-1 TRBV18
CASGQYQETQYF TGTGCCAGTGGACAGTACCAAGAGACCCAGTACTTC - - TRBJ2-5 TRBV6-5
CASSPEPYQPQHF TGTGCCAGCTCACCAGAGCCATATCAGCCCCAGCATTTT - - TRBJ1-5 TRBV18
CASSELEPPAGNTIYF TGTGCCAGCAGTGAATTAGAGCCGCCCGCTGGAAACACCATATATTTT - once TRBJ1-3 TRBV6-1
CAWSVDRVEQYF TGTGCCTGGAGTGTAGACAGAGTCGAGCAGTACTTC - - TRBJ2-7 TRBV30
CASSIGGRVGTEAFF TGTGCCAGTAGTATAGGAGGCAGGGTGGGTACTGAAGCTTTCTTT - - TRBJ1-1 TRBV19
CASSFIVTSGNNEQFF TGTGCCAGCAGCTTTATCGTGACTAGCGGTAACAATGAGCAGTTCTTC TRBD2 - TRBJ2-1 TRBV11-3
CASSLGPLANEQFF TGTGCCAGCAGCCTGGGGCCGTTGGCGAATGAGCAGTTCTTC - - TRBJ2-1 TRBV7-2
CASSLTGGSNQPQHF TGTGCCAGCAGTCTGACAGGGGGTAGCAATCAGCCCCAGCATTTT TRBD1 few TRBJ1-5 TRBV27
CASSQEGTGNTGELFF TGCGCCAGCAGCCAAGAAGGGACAGGGAACACCGGGGAGCTGTTTTTT TRBD1 - TRBJ2-2 TRBV4-1
CASSRGTGGFDQPQHF TGTGCCAGTAGTCGAGGGACAGGGGGCTTCGATCAGCCCCAGCATTTT TRBD1 - TRBJ1-5 TRBV19
CATSRAPGVPDTQYF TGTGCCACCAGCAGGGCCCCGGGGGTCCCGGATACGCAGTATTTT - - TRBJ2-3 TRBV15
CASKLRMGATDTQYF TGTGCCAGCAAATTAAGAATGGGCGCCACAGATACGCAGTATTTT - - TRBJ2-3 TRBV6-5
CASSSHWSRDRGSQPQHF TGTGCCAGCAGCTCGCACTGGAGCCGGGACAGGGGAAGTCAGCCCCAGCATTTT TRBD1 few TRBJ1-5 TRBV7-8
CASGLGDRPNYGYTF TGTGCTAGTGGTTTGGGGGACAGGCCTAACTATGGCTACACCTTC TRBD1 - TRBJ1-2 TRBV12-5
CASSQLVPDSYGYTF TGTGCCAGCAGCCAACTAGTCCCGGACAGTTATGGCTACACCTTC - - TRBJ1-2 TRBV4-2
CASKDSGLANEQFF TGTGCCAGCAAGGATAGCGGGCTGGCTAATGAGCAGTTCTTC TRBD2 few TRBJ2-1 TRBV6-5
CATSHGRGIEPQHF TGTGCCACCAGCCATGGCAGGGGAATCGAGCCCCAGCATTTT - - TRBJ1-5 TRBV15
CASSVDHNGNTIYF TGTGCCAGCAGCGTAGACCACAATGGAAACACCATATATTTT - few TRBJ1-3 TRBV9
CASSLSGTPTYEQYF TGTGCCAGCAGCTTATCCGGGACACCCACCTACGAGCAGTACTTC - many TRBJ2-7 TRBV5-4
CASSAGRPDGYTF TGTGCCAGCTCGGCGGGACGGCCGGATGGCTACACCTTC - - TRBJ1-2 TRBV18
CSSSLGFRAGSGNTIYF TGTTCCAGCAGCTTAGGGTTTCGAGCGGGATCTGGAAACACCATATATTTT - - TRBJ1-3 TRBV7-9